This T cell receptor (beta chain) was profiled in a study of T cells in Graves' hyperthyroidism and ophthalmopathy. Amplification targeted TCR beta CDR3 regions from RNA transcripts. A set of HTBI primers served as the primers for a first-round RT-PCR of the TCR CDR3. TCRdb re-derived calls from the multiplex PCR reads in MiXCR, one entry per CDR3 protein. The repertoire holds about 290,000 distinct CDR3 sequences, with 15% to 20% as singletons. Germline V gene lookup returns CDR1 SEHNR and CDR2 FQNEAQ (reference sequence). The V and J ends lost 7 bases and 4 bases, in that order; junction bases with no gene match: 5. The CDR3 has 13 amino acids.

The specimen was blood. The chain is built from TRBV7-9 and TRBJ2-5, with 8 bases matching TRBD2. The receptor comes from a man aged 45-60 years with Graves' ophthalmopathy. CDR3 nucleotide sequence: TGTGCCAGCACGGGACTAGTGGGAGAGACCCAGTACTTC. It is translated as CASTGLVGETQYF. The full variable domain, in which reference TRBV7-9 and TRBJ2-5 provide the parts outside the CDR3, is DTGVSQNPRHKITKRGQNVTFRCDPISEHNRLYWYRQTLGQGPEFLTYFQNEAQLEKSRLLSDRFSAERPKGSFSTLEIQRTEQGDSAMYLCASTGLVGETQYFGPGTRLLVL.